These T cell receptor beta chains were read from a single sample in a study of T cell changes during pregnancy in multiple sclerosis. The assay was immunoSEQ multiplex PCR, and TCRdb's table has in-frame clones only and misses some. The sample includes just under 45,000 clones, roughly 89% of them seen just once. The specimen comprised CD4+ T cells from peripheral blood mononuclear cells, sampled in the first trimester of pregnancy. The origin of the receptors is a female donor with multiple sclerosis, enrolled in a pregnancy study. Each CDR3 is given with its conserved first and last residue. The D gene is left open where the match is weak. Clone size is not always given. Where it is, it says once, few, many or a class for expanded clones.

cdr3_nt	cdr3_aa	clone_size	j_call	v_call	d_call
TGTGCCAGTCGCGCACAGAGCTCCTACGAGCAGTACTTC	CASRAQSSYEQYF	NA	TRBJ2-7	TRBV19	NA
TGTGCCAGTAGTACGGGGGGCTCGAACACCGGGGAGCTGTTTTTT	CASSTGGSNTGELFF	NA	TRBJ2-2	TRBV19	NA
TGTGCCAGCAGTTTCAGGGGACACGAGCAGTACTTC	CASSFRGHEQYF	NA	TRBJ2-7	TRBV6-5	NA
TGTGCCAGCAGCCGCTCGAGAGTACTAGTTTCCTACGAGCAGTACTTC	CASSRSRVLVSYEQYF	NA	TRBJ2-7	TRBV28	NA
TGTGCCAGCAGCCTAGCGGGAGGGCGAAATGAGCAGTTCTTC	CASSLAGGRNEQFF	NA	TRBJ2-1	TRBV7-3	TRBD2
TGTGCCACCAGCAGAGATTACTACCGGCGGTATTTT	CATSRDYYRRYF	few	TRBJ2-3	TRBV15	NA
TGCGCCAGCAGCCAAGATCGGCTGGGACAGGGGAACACCGGGGAGCTGTTTTTT	CASSQDRLGQGNTGELFF	NA	TRBJ2-2	TRBV4-3	TRBD1
TGTGCCATCGGGACAGAGAACACTGAAGCTTTCTTT	CAIGTENTEAFF	once	TRBJ1-1	TRBV7-9	TRBD1
TGTGCCAGCAGTACAATGGGGGACAGGGGGATCGAGCAGTACTTC	CASSTMGDRGIEQYF	NA	TRBJ2-7	TRBV28	TRBD1
TGTGCCAGTAGTATCCAGGGTGATCAGCCCCAGCATTTT	CASSIQGDQPQHF	NA	TRBJ1-5	TRBV19	NA
TGCAGCGCCTCAGGGTTGGCAAAAGAGACCCAGTACTTC	CSASGLAKETQYF	once	TRBJ2-5	TRBV29-1	NA
TGTGCCAGCAGTTCCATCCAGGGGGCCAATCAGCCCCAGCATTTT	CASSSIQGANQPQHF	NA	TRBJ1-5	TRBV28	TRBD1
TGTGCCAGCAGCTTGGCAGCGGGACAAAACGAGCAGTACTTC	CASSLAAGQNEQYF	few	TRBJ2-7	TRBV5-4	NA
TGCGCCAGCAGTCAAGCGGGTGGAGGCACTGAAGCTTTCTTT	CASSQAGGGTEAFF	NA	TRBJ1-1	TRBV23-1	NA
TGTGCCAGCAGCTCATCTACGGGAGGATACGAGCAGTACTTC	CASSSSTGGYEQYF	NA	TRBJ2-7	TRBV7-2	TRBD2
TGTGCCAGCAGCTTGGGACAGCTCGGGGGGACTGAAGCTTTCTTT	CASSLGQLGGTEAFF	NA	TRBJ1-1	TRBV5-5	NA
TGTGCCAGCAGTGAAGCCGTGCGGGGCACCAATGCTTTCTTT	CASSEAVRGTNAFF	NA	TRBJ1-1	TRBV25-1	NA
TGTGCCAGCAGCTTGTTGGCTAGCGGGAGGCCTTACACAGATACGCAGTATTTT	CASSLLASGRPYTDTQYF	NA	TRBJ2-3	TRBV7-6	TRBD2
TGTGCCAGCAGTAATCCGGGAGTGAACACTGAAGCTTTCTTT	CASSNPGVNTEAFF	NA	TRBJ1-1	TRBV6-5	NA
TGTGCCACCAGCAGCCACACGGGGGTCTACAATGAGCAGTTCTTC	CATSSHTGVYNEQFF	NA	TRBJ2-1	TRBV15	NA
TGTGCCAGCACCCACTCGACCAAAAACATTCAGTACTTC	CASTHSTKNIQYF	NA	TRBJ2-4	TRBV6-1	NA
TGTGCCAGTAGCGGTAACTCCTACGAGCAGTACTTC	CASSGNSYEQYF	NA	TRBJ2-7	TRBV2	NA
TGTGCCATCAGTGGGCTAGCGGGAGCAACCGGGGAGCTGTTTTTT	CAISGLAGATGELFF	NA	TRBJ2-2	TRBV10-3	TRBD2
TGCGCCAGCAGCCAGGAACTAGCGGGCCACCAAGAGACCCAGTACTTC	CASSQELAGHQETQYF	NA	TRBJ2-5	TRBV4-1	TRBD2
TGCGCCAGCAGTGATTACAGACTAGCGGGAGTTTGCAATGAGCAGTTCTTC	CASSDYRLAGVCNEQFF	NA	TRBJ2-1	TRBV10-1	TRBD2
TGCGCCAGCAGCTTGGCCGGTAGCGGGTACAATGAGCAGTTCTTC	CASSLAGSGYNEQFF	NA	TRBJ2-1	TRBV5-1	TRBD2
TGTGCCAGCTCTAGATACGGGACAGGGGGCACTGAAGCTTTCTTT	CASSRYGTGGTEAFF	NA	TRBJ1-1	TRBV6-5	TRBD1
TGCAGTGCTAGCGGTGAAAAACTGTTTTTT	CSASGEKLFF	NA	TRBJ1-4	TRBV20-1	NA
TGTGCCAGCAGCAGGGACAGGGCCTCTGTAAGTTCCGAAGCTTTCTTT	CASSRDRASVSSEAFF	once	TRBJ1-1	TRBV6-4	TRBD1
TGTGCCAGCCGGAGAGCGGGAGAGACCTACGAGCAGTACTTC	CASRRAGETYEQYF	NA	TRBJ2-7	TRBV7-2	TRBD2
TGTGCCAGTAGCGACTTAGCTCCTGGGGCCAACGTCCTGACTTTC	CASSDLAPGANVLTF	NA	TRBJ2-6	TRBV19	NA
TGTGCCAGCCGTAGCGGGAGAAGGGGCAATGAGCAGTTCTTC	CASRSGRRGNEQFF	few	TRBJ2-1	TRBV6-5	TRBD2
TGTGCCAGCAGCCAAGAAAGGGACTCCAGGACGCTTTACAATGAGCAGTTCTTC	CASSQERDSRTLYNEQFF	NA	TRBJ2-1	TRBV14	NA